What follows are 29 T cell receptor beta chains derived from one specimen sequenced in a study of T cells in Graves' hyperthyroidism and ophthalmopathy. Amplified TCR beta CDR3 regions came from RNA transcripts. With the HTBI primer set, the TCR CDR3 went through a first round of RT-PCR. From the multiplex PCR reads, TCRdb called clonotypes with MiXCR, one entry per CDR3 protein. The table lists about 320,000 distinct CDR3 sequences, roughly 15% of them singletons. The sequenced sample was blood. All receptors come from a man in his thirties or forties with Graves' hyperthyroidism.

This chain joins TRBV24-1 and TRBJ2-7; D not certain. The CDR3 is 12 residues long. Trimming left V 4 bases short and J 2 bases short, with 5 bases between. Germline CDR1 reads KGHDR; CDR2 reads SFDVKD. CDR3 loop: CATSEGTYEQYF. The DNA of the CDR3 is TGTGCCACCAGTGAGGGGACCTACGAGCAGTACTTC.

The chain recombines TRBV10-2 with TRBJ1-2; D gene uncertain. The CDR3 is made up of 12 amino acids. Trimming took off 6 bases at V and 8 bases at J, with 13 bases between the two ends. The germline V gene has CDR1 WSHSY and CDR2 SAAADI. CDR3 bases: TGCGCCAGCAGATCGCCCGCCAGCGGCTACACCTTC. Protein product: CASRSPASGYTF.

This clonotype appeared many times. The rearrangement joins TRBV20-1 to TRBJ2-3; TRBD2 aligns across 12 bases. Trimming cost V 0 bases and J 6 bases; bases outside gene matches: 1. There are 14 residues in the CDR3. In germline, CDR1 is DFQATT, CDR2 SNEGSKA (reference sequence). The CDR3 nucleotides read TGCAGTGCTAGAGATGGACTAGCGGGGGATACGCAGTATTTT. Its translation is CSARDGLAGDTQYF.

This clonotype appeared many times. The rearrangement links TRBV3-1 to TRBJ1-5; a possible D gene is TRBD1 (6 bases). Germline CDR1 reads LGHDT; CDR2 reads YNNKEL (reference sequence). The CDR3 runs 17 residues. With 0 bases removed from V and 7 bases from J, the gap between germline ends came to 19 bases. CDR3 in DNA: TGTGCCAGCAGCCAAGAAGGGGGGCAGGGCTCTCGGCAGCCCCAGCATTTT. It is translated as CASSQEGGQGSRQPQHF.

The genes are TRBV6-4 and TRBJ2-7, with 11 nucleotides matching TRBD1. Germline lookup yields CDR1 MRHNA and CDR2 SNTAGT. The CDR3 has 15 residues. V dropped 4 bases and J dropped 5; count of bases not matched to a gene: 7. The CDR3 region has the DNA TGTGCCAGCAGTGCCTATCCGGGACAGGGGGACGAGCAGTACTTC. Its protein product is CASSAYPGQGDEQYF.

This clonotype has a handful of counts. The chain is built from TRBV6-4 and TRBJ2-1, with 9 bases that match TRBD2. This CDR3 is built from 14 residues. V lost 0 bases and J lost 6; bases outside the gene matches: 0. Germline V gives CDR1 MRHNA, CDR2 SNTAGT. For the CDR3, the DNA is TGTGCCAGCAGTGACTCTAGCGGGAGCAATGAGCAGTTCTTC. Its translation: CASSDSSGSNEQFF.

This clonotype was counted at least ten times. The J gene is TRBJ2-1, the V gene TRBV27, with D uncertain. V lost 6 bases and J 7 bases, leaving 10 bases between the germline ends. The CDR3 has 12 amino acids. Germline V lookup: CDR1 MNHEY, CDR2 SMNVEV (reference sequence). In DNA form, the CDR3 reads TGTGCCAGCAGCTTGTTTGGGAATGAGCAGTTCTTC. As protein: CASSLFGNEQFF.

This clonotype came up a few times. Germline and junction disagree at one end, which may indicate a read error. V is TRBV7-9 and J is TRBJ1-1, with D perhaps TRBD1 (6 bases). CDR1 SEHNR and CDR2 FQNEAQ come from the germline V gene (reference sequence). CDR3 length equals 14 residues. The CDR3 DNA reads TGTGCCAGCGGCTTAGGGGGTGCGGCCACTGAAGCTTTCTTT. Residues: CASGLGGAATEAFF. The whole variable domain, remainder taken from reference TRBV7-9 and TRBJ1-1, is DTGVSQNPRHKITKRGQNVTFRCDPISEHNRLYWYRQTLGQGPEFLTYFQNEAQLEKSRLLSDRFSAERPKGSFSTLEIQRTEQGDSAMYLCASGLGGAATEAFFGQGTRLTVV.

This clonotype came up many times. This rearrangement joins TRBV5-1 to TRBJ2-4, with D perhaps TRBD2 (5 bases). The CDR3 is 14 residues long. Germline V gives CDR1 SGHRS, CDR2 YFSETQ. V lost 4 bases and J 8 bases, leaving 16 bases between the germline ends. The CDR3 DNA sequence: TGCGCCAGCAGCCGGACCGGGTTGGAGGACATTCAGTACTTC. This encodes CASSRTGLEDIQYF. The entire variable domain, with the rest obtained from reference TRBV5-1 and TRBJ2-4, is as follows: KAGVTQTPRYLIKTRGQQVTLSCSPISGHRSVSWYQQTPGQGLQFLFEYFSETQRNKGNFPGRFSGRQFSNSRSEMNVSTLELGDSALYLCASSRTGLEDIQYFGAGTRLSVL.

This clonotype was picked up many times. The rearrangement links TRBV5-1 to TRBJ2-7; 9 bases match TRBD2. Germline trimming cut 4 bases from V and 3 bases from J; bases unmatched to any gene: 5. The CDR3 has 14 residues. Germline V gene sequence: CDR1 SGHRS, CDR2 YFSETQ. The CDR3 DNA reads TGCGCCAGCAGCGGTAGCGGGAGTATCTACGAGCAGTACTTC. Residues: CASSGSGSIYEQYF. Full variable domain (rest looked up from reference TRBV5-1 and TRBJ2-7): KAGVTQTPRYLIKTRGQQVTLSCSPISGHRSVSWYQQTPGQGLQFLFEYFSETQRNKGNFPGRFSGRQFSNSRSEMNVSTLELGDSALYLCASSGSGSIYEQYFGPGTRLTVT.

This clonotype was recorded at least ten times. J is TRBJ1-2 and V is TRBV14; D may be TRBD1 (5 bases). V was trimmed by 3 bases and J by 10 bases, leaving 9 bases between them. Germline V lookup: CDR1 SGHDN, CDR2 FVKESK. The CDR3 length is 11 residues. The CDR3 nucleotides read TGTGCCAGCAGCCAGGGGGAAGACTACACCTTC. The encoded protein is CASSQGEDYTF. Together with reference TRBV14 and TRBJ1-2, the CDR3 gives the full variable domain: EAGVTQFPSHSVIEKGQTVTLRCDPISGHDNLYWYRRVMGKEIKFLLHFVKESKQDESGMPNNRFLAERTGGTYSTLKVQPAELEDSGVYFCASSQGEDYTFGSGTRLTVV.

This clonotype was recorded at least ten times. DNA of the CDR3: TGTGCCAGCAGCGCCGGGACCGCGGACACTGAAGCTTTCTTT. Amino acid sequence: CASSAGTADTEAFF. This sequence joins TRBV11-3 and TRBJ1-1, with D possibly matching TRBD1 (5 bases). The CDR3 spans 14 residues. Deletions cut 5 bases from V and 3 bases from J, with 13 bases between. Germline V lookup: CDR1 SGHNT, CDR2 YENEEA.

In its sample, this clonotype was seen many times. The chain recombines TRBV11-2 with TRBJ2-5; D not certain. V gave up 6 bases and J gave up 0 bases, with 5 bases separating them. The CDR3 covers 12 residues. The germline CDR1 and CDR2 sequences are SGHAT and FQNNGV. The CDR3 DNA follows: TGTGCCAGCAGAATAAACCAAGAGACCCAGTACTTC. Encoded protein: CASRINQETQYF.

The chain is built from TRBV9 and TRBJ2-1; D ambiguous. Germline values: CDR1 SGDLS, CDR2 YYNGEE. V gave up 2 bases and J gave up 2 bases, with 11 bases separating them. The length of the CDR3 is 15 residues. In DNA form, the CDR3 reads TGTGCCAGCAGCGTGGACGAAGGGACCTACAATGAGCAGTTCTTC. Amino acid sequence: CASSVDEGTYNEQFF.

This clonotype was recorded at least ten times. The chain links TRBV11-3 to TRBJ2-7; possible D gene TRBD2, 5 bases. Per germline, CDR1 SGHNT and CDR2 YENEEA. The CDR3 has 13 residues. V lost 5 bases and J 3 bases, leaving 11 bases between the germline ends. CDR3 in amino acids: CASSAGDNYEQYF. The CDR3 region has the DNA TGTGCCAGCAGCGCCGGGGATAACTACGAGCAGTACTTC.

This clonotype was counted ten times or more. The CDR3 DNA reads as TGTGCCTGGAGTCCTAGCGCTGCCTACGAGCAGTACTTC. This codes for CAWSPSAAYEQYF. V gene TRBV30 combines with J gene TRBJ2-7; D is possibly TRBD2 (6 bases). The CDR3 spans 13 residues. V was trimmed by 2 bases and J by 2 bases, leaving 10 bases between them. Germline CDR1 is GTSNPN and CDR2 is SVGIG (reference sequence).

The sample holds many counts of this clonotype. The V and J genes are TRBV12-3 or TRBV12-4 and TRBJ2-7; D possibly corresponds to TRBD1 (6 bases). Trimming left V 6 bases short and J 0 bases short, with 18 bases between. This CDR3 contains 16 residues. CDR3 DNA sequence: TGTGCCAGCAGCCCTTCCGGGACACTTACCTCCTACGAGCAGTACTTC. This sequence encodes CASSPSGTLTSYEQYF.

The chain employs TRBV5-1 and TRBJ2-1; D may match TRBD1 or TRBD2 (5 bases each). The CDR3 is 15 residues long. Trimming shortened V by 1 base and J by 6 bases, and 14 bases separated the two germline ends. Germline-derived CDR1 and CDR2 are SGHRS and YFSETQ. The CDR3 is CASSLNPGALNEQFF. Written as DNA, the CDR3 is TGCGCCAGCAGCTTGAACCCCGGGGCCCTCAATGAGCAGTTCTTC. The whole variable domain, filled in from reference TRBV5-1 and TRBJ2-1, reads KAGVTQTPRYLIKTRGQQVTLSCSPISGHRSVSWYQQTPGQGLQFLFEYFSETQRNKGNFPGRFSGRQFSNSRSEMNVSTLELGDSALYLCASSLNPGALNEQFFGPGTRLTVL.

There are many counts of this clonotype. The chain employs TRBV7-2 and TRBJ1-1; D gene unclear. Trimming stripped 6 bases from V and 3 bases from J, with 14 bases between. Germline V gene lookup returns CDR1 SGHTA and CDR2 FQGNSA. This CDR3 contains 14 residues. As DNA, the CDR3 is TGTGCCAGCAGGGGGAGGTGGAGAGACACTGAAGCTTTCTTT. Encoded protein: CASRGRWRDTEAFF.

The rearrangement uses TRBV29-1 and TRBJ2-2, with 8 bases fitting TRBD1. Germline V gene lookup returns CDR1 SQVTM and CDR2 ANQGSEA. The CDR3 consists of 13 residues. The trim removed 5 bases at V and 4 bases at J, leaving 3 bases unmatched. CDR3 DNA sequence: TGCAGCGTTAAGACAGGGGTCACCGGGGAGCTGTTTTTT. This gives the protein CSVKTGVTGELFF.

This rearrangement joins TRBV20-1 to TRBJ2-7; 13 positions agree with TRBD2. The J segment lost 6 bases and the V segment lost 3 bases, leaving 14 bases of the junction unmatched. The CDR3 covers 17 residues. Per germline, CDR1 DFQATT and CDR2 SNEGSKA (reference sequence). As DNA, the CDR3 is TGCAGTGCTAGCCCCACGGATGGACTAGCGGGAGACCGCGAGCAGTACTTC. Translated: CSASPTDGLAGDREQYF.

The chain is built from TRBV4-1 and TRBJ2-7; no clear D gene. V was clipped by 0 bases and J by 3 bases, with 6 bases between them. Germline CDR1 and CDR2: MGHRA and YSYEKL. There are 13 residues in the CDR3. CDR3 amino acids: CASSQDRFYEQYF. For the CDR3, the DNA is TGCGCCAGCAGCCAAGATCGGTTCTACGAGCAGTACTTC.

The V gene is TRBV7-8, the J gene TRBJ2-3, with no clear D. The V end lost 7 bases, the J end lost 2 bases, and 10 bases lay between the germline ends. Germline assignment: CDR1 SGHVS and CDR2 FQNEAQ. CDR3 length: 13 residues. The DNA for the CDR3 is TGTGCCAGCAATCGAGGAATCACAGATACGCAGTATTTT. Translation: CASNRGITDTQYF. Together with reference TRBV7-8 and TRBJ2-3, the CDR3 gives the full variable domain: GAGVSQSPRYKVAKRGQDVALRCDPISGHVSLFWYQQALGQGPEFLTYFQNEAQLDKSGLPSDRFFAERPEGSVSTLKIQRTQQEDSAVYLCASNRGITDTQYFGPGTRLTVL.

This clonotype was counted ten times or more. The chain joins TRBV20-1 to TRBJ2-7; TRBD1 might be the D (6 bases). The V end was cut by 3 bases, the J end by 3 bases, with 18 bases between. Germline V CDR1 and CDR2: DFQATT, SNEGSKA (reference sequence). The CDR3 has 15 residues. The CDR3 sequence: CSASPPTGGLYEQYF. The CDR3 DNA reads TGCAGTGCTAGCCCACCGACAGGTGGACTCTACGAGCAGTACTTC.

This clonotype was counted ten times or more. This chain connects TRBV12-3 or TRBV12-4 to TRBJ2-1; TRBD2 aligns across 10 bases. The CDR3 covers 15 residues. After removal of 7 bases from V and 9 bases from J, the junction contained 12 bases not matched to a gene. CDR3 region: CASTGGLAGDVEQFF. The CDR3 bases are TGTGCCAGCACTGGGGGGCTAGCGGGAGACGTTGAGCAGTTCTTC.

The genes are TRBV29-1 and TRBJ1-1, with no clear D. The length of the CDR3 is 12 residues. Deletions cut 7 bases from V and 5 bases from J, with 14 bases between. Germline lookup yields CDR1 SQVTM and CDR2 ANQGSEA. The CDR3, as DNA: TGCAGCGCCCGGGCCTCGGGGACTGAAGCTTTCTTT. This encodes CSARASGTEAFF.

There are a few counts of this clonotype. One end of the junction is discordant with germline, which a read error may explain. The chain combines TRBV12-3 or TRBV12-4 with TRBJ2-1, with D perhaps TRBD1 or TRBD2 (5 bases each). The CDR3 has 16 residues. DNA for the CDR3: TGTGCCAGCAGTTCCCTCTGGGGGACGTCCTACAATGAGCAGCTCTTC. Translating gives CASSSLWGTSYNEQLF.

The chain links TRBV9 to TRBJ2-1, with D tentatively TRBD1 (5 bases). V shed 3 bases and J shed 5 bases, with 15 bases lying between them. The CDR3 runs 15 residues. CDR1 is SGDLS, CDR2 YYNGEE, per germline. CDR3 nucleotides: TGTGCCAGCAGCGAAAGGGGATTCGACAACAATGAGCAGTTCTTC. Its protein product is CASSERGFDNNEQFF.

The chain uses TRBV20-1 and TRBJ1-5, with D perhaps TRBD1 (5 bases). CDR1 is DFQATT and CDR2 is SNEGSKA in the germline V gene (reference sequence). V was clipped by 1 base and J by 7 bases, with 14 bases between them. The CDR3 contains 14 residues. CDR3 DNA: TGCAGTGCTAGAGGAGGGGCAGGGTCCCAGCCCCAGCATTTT. Its protein product is CSARGGAGSQPQHF.